This entry describes one T cell receptor (beta chain). Its specificity is unknown. Other DNA sequences in this specimen translate into the identical CDR3. TCR sequencing used cDNA made by reverse transcription of extracted RNA. Data came from immunoSEQ multiplex PCR; TCRdb stores just in-frame clones and leaves some out. The sample has under 300,000 clones; 50% to 75% are singletons. Trimming removed 0 bases from V and 4 bases from J, with 5 bases in between. This CDR3 comprises 12 residues. Germline V gene lookup returns CDR1 SGHRS and CDR2 YFSETQ. This specimen belongs to a study of CD8+ T cells in alopecia areata. Study as a whole: The study gave treated patients oral tofacitinib at 5 to 10 mg twice daily. Findings of the study overall: Normal scalp had lower clonality than lesional scalp, with alopecia totalis/universalis lesions showing this most strongly. Expanded CD8+ clones among the top 100, and scalp clonality, were significantly decreased by tofacitinib.

Indicated treatment: oral pan-JAK inhibitor, 5-10 mg twice daily. The chain combines TRBV5-1 with TRBJ2-7; no firm D call. The source was CD4+ T cells sorted from blood, collected at roughly week 52, from a patient treated with tofacitinib. This sequence was found in a human donor with alopecia areata. CDR3 loop: CASSLVGYEQYF. The DNA for the CDR3 is TGCGCCAGCAGCTTGGTTGGTTACGAGCAGTACTTC.